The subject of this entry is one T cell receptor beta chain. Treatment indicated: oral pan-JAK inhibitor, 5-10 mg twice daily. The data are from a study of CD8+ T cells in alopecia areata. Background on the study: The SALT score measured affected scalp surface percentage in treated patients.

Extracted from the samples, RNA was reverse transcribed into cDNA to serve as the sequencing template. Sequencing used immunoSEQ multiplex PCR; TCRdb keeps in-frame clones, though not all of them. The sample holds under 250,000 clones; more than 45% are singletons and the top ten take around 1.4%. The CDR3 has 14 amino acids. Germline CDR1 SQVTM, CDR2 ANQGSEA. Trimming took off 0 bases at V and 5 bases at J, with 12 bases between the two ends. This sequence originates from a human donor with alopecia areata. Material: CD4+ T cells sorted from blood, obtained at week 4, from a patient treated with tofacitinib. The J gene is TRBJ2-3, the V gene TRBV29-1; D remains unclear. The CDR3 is CSVEDLRDRDTQYF. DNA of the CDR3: TGCAGCGTTGAAGATCTACGTGACCGAGATACGCAGTATTTT.